This T cell receptor (beta chain) derives from a study of cytomegalovirus exposure and HLA in healthy donors. General study results and limits: Within the 120 or so validation repertoires, first-cohort TCR clusters tended to co-occur, according to a later analysis.

Germline trimming cut 3 bases from V and 5 bases from J; bases unmatched to any gene: 1. The CDR3 is 13 residues long. In germline, CDR1 is SGHTA, CDR2 FQGNSA. As to this clone: Its specificity is unknown.

Here immunoSEQ multiplex PCR was the method, and the copy in TCRdb shows in-frame clones only, minus some. The sample has approximately 150,000 clones, approximately 90% seen once. The sequence derives from a woman younger than 45 in good health and CMV-seronegative. The sequenced sample was PBMCs. The gene calls are TRBV7-2 and TRBJ1-2, with 9 positions matching TRBD1. The CDR3 DNA sequence: TGTGCCAGCAGCTTGGGACAGGGTTATGGCTACACCTTC. Amino acid sequence: CASSLGQGYGYTF.